This T cell receptor (beta chain) was retrieved from a study of T cell responses to AZD1222 COVID-19 vaccine. Study observations and caveats: Vaccine-associated CD4 TCRs spanned spike, dominant at 160-218 and 743-854.

Only in-frame clones appear in the TCRdb table, and some are missing; sequencing was by immunoSEQ multiplex PCR. The table lists about 150,000 clones, about 87% of them singletons. Deletions cut 0 bases from V and 5 bases from J, with 8 bases between. From germline, CDR1 is SGHRS and CDR2 YFSETQ. CDR3 size: 14 residues. Some second doses came at about 4 weeks and others at about 12 weeks; these were pooled. Details on this clone: As yet, its antigen is unknown.

This sequence originates from an adult who received the AZD1222 COVID-19 vaccine. Sample: peripheral blood, taken 28 days after the second AZD1222 dose. The V call is TRBV5-1, the J call TRBJ2-2; the D is unclear. DNA of the CDR3: TGCGCCAGCAGCTTGGGTCGTTTGACCGGGGAGCTGTTTTTT. Residues: CASSLGRLTGELFF.